The 8 T cell receptor beta chains below come from one sample, sequenced in a study of control samples from healthy donors and cancer patients. Profiling relied on immunoSEQ multiplex PCR, and the TCRdb table lists in-frame clones only, not all of them. The sample consists of some 200,000 clones, 90% to 95% of them appearing once. Sequenced input: blood. The receptors originated from a woman aged 25 to 39 in good health.

This chain connects TRBV14 to TRBJ2-1; D is undetermined. Germline CDR1 reads SGHDN; CDR2 reads FVKESK. Trimming took off 0 bases at V and 0 bases at J, with 6 bases between the two ends. The CDR3 totals 15 residues. The CDR3 spells CASSQEIRSYNEQFF. The CDR3 DNA follows: TGTGCCAGCAGCCAAGAAATCCGCTCCTACAATGAGCAGTTCTTC.

The chain employs TRBV3-1 (or the pseudogene TRBV3-2) and TRBJ2-7; the D gene is possibly TRBD1 (6 bases). This CDR3 region has 14 residues. The germline V and J ends were trimmed by 1 base and 2 bases, with 9 bases remaining between them. Germline V lookup: CDR1 LGHDT, CDR2 YNNKEL (reference sequence). The CDR3 here is CASSQGQATYEQYF. The CDR3, as DNA: TGTGCCAGCAGCCAAGGACAGGCTACCTACGAGCAGTACTTC.

This clone was seen just once. V and J are TRBV27 and TRBJ1-2; D is possibly TRBD1 (5 bases). CDR1 is MNHEY, CDR2 SMNVEV, per germline (reference sequence). This CDR3 contains 14 residues. V lost 0 bases and J lost 3, with 8 bases in between. The CDR3 coding sequence is TGTGCCAGCAGTTTATCGCAGGGTCACTATGGCTACACCTTC. Amino acid sequence: CASSLSQGHYGYTF.

This clone was detected only once. This CDR3 reads CASSDLAGGASTDTQYF. For the CDR3, the DNA is TGTGCCAGCAGTGACCTAGCGGGAGGGGCTAGCACAGATACGCAGTATTTT. The V gene is TRBV6-1, the J gene TRBJ2-3; 12 bases are shared with TRBD2. The CDR3 totals 17 residues. The germline gives CDR1 MNHNS, CDR2 SASEGT. Germline trimming cut 3 bases from V and 0 bases from J; bases unmatched to any gene: 4.

The chain joins TRBV11-2 to TRBJ2-3, with TRBD2 matching 13 bases. V shed 4 bases, J shed 6 bases, and the junction held 10 bases outside the gene matches. Germline loops: CDR1 SGHAT, CDR2 FQNNGV. There are 17 residues in the CDR3. The CDR3 is CASSYTSGGAIYDTQYF. The DNA of the CDR3 is TGTGCCAGCAGCTACACTAGCGGGGGGGCGATATACGATACGCAGTATTTT.

The chain joins TRBV3-1 (or the pseudogene TRBV3-2) to TRBJ2-7; possibly TRBD1 for D (6 bases). The V gene lost 9 bases and the J gene lost 2 bases, with 11 bases spanning the gap. The germline V gene encodes CDR1 LGHDT and CDR2 YNNKEL (reference sequence). There are 12 residues in the CDR3. The DNA of the CDR3 is TGTGCCAGTCCAGGGGAAACCTACGAGCAGTACTTC. Encoded protein: CASPGETYEQYF.

This chain connects TRBV5-1 to TRBJ2-1, with 12 bases aligning to TRBD2. The CDR3 covers 14 residues. Losses at the gene ends were 1 base for V and 9 bases for J; bases not matched to a gene: 2. Germline-derived CDR1 and CDR2 are SGHRS and YFSETQ. CDR3 in amino acids: CASSLPSGGGEQFF. In DNA, the CDR3 is TGCGCCAGCAGCTTGCCTAGCGGGGGGGGTGAGCAGTTCTTC. Full variable domain (rest looked up from reference TRBV5-1 and TRBJ2-1): KAGVTQTPRYLIKTRGQQVTLSCSPISGHRSVSWYQQTPGQGLQFLFEYFSETQRNKGNFPGRFSGRQFSNSRSEMNVSTLELGDSALYLCASSLPSGGGEQFFGPGTRLTVL.

Regarding this clone: Other DNA sequences within the sample encode an identical CDR3. This rearrangement joins TRBV24-1 to TRBJ1-5; D unresolved. Germline CDR1 is KGHDR and CDR2 is SFDVKD. The germline V and J ends were trimmed by 3 bases and 2 bases, with 1 base remaining between them. The CDR3 runs 12 residues. CDR3 nucleotide sequence: TGTGCCACCAGTGATCGCAATCAGCCCCAGCATTTT. Protein sequence: CATSDRNQPQHF.